This T cell receptor beta chain was documented in a study of regulatory and conventional T cells in RAG deficiency. Whole-study findings and limits: Compared with controls, unique Treg TCR beta sequences dropped about 110-fold in Omenn syndrome and CID/AS. In Omenn syndrome, Treg and Tconv repertoires overlapped >80%. Shannon entropy fell and Simpson indices rose in RAG-deficient patients.

Remarks on this clone: The antigen is unknown.

Germline V gene lookup returns CDR1 LNHDA and CDR2 SQIVND (reference sequence). J was trimmed by 2 bases and V by 0 bases; bases with no gene match: 7. The CDR3 is 17 residues long. Assay used: immunoSEQ multiplex PCR; TCRdb lists only in-frame clones, some missing. The sample has roughly 20,000 clones, roughly 86% seen once. The sorted regulatory T cells were CD4+, CD25-high and CD127-low, with genomic DNA sequenced. The same specimen was also included in a second study, on regulatory T cells. That paper adds: The PCR used 52 TRBV and 13 TRBJ primers.

This TCR was sampled from a human donor in good health. The V and J genes are TRBV19 and TRBJ2-7, with TRBD2 matching over 10 bases. Sequencing was carried out using Tregs sorted from blood. The DNA for the CDR3 is TGTGCCAGTAGTATAGATCTTCGGCTAGCGGGGGCCTACGAGCAGTACTTC. It encodes CASSIDLRLAGAYEQYF.